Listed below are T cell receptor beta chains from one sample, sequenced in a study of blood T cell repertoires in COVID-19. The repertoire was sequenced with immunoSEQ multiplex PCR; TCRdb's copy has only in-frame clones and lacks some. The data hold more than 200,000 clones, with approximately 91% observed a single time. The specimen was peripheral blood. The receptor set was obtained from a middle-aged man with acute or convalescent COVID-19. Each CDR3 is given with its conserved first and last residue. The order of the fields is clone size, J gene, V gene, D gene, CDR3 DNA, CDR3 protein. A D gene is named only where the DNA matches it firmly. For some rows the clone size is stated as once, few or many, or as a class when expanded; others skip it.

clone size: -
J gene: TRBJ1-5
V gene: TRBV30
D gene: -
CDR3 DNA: TGTGCCTGGAGTTCAGGGTCCAATCAGCCCCAGCATTTT
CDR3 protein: CAWSSGSNQPQHF

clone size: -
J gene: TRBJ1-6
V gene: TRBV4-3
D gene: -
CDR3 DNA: TGCGCCAGCAGCCAAGAACCCCAGGGCCATTCACCCCTCCACTTT
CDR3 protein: CASSQEPQGHSPLHF

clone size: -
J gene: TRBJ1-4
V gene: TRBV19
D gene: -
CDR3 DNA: TGTGCCAGTAAAGGGGCGATGGACGAAAAACTGTTTTTT
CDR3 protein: CASKGAMDEKLFF

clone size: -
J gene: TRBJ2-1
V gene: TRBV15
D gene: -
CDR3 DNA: TGTGCCACCAGCTCGAACAGGGCTTCCTACAATGAGCAGTTCTTC
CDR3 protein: CATSSNRASYNEQFF

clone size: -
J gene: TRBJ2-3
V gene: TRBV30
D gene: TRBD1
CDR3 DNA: TGTGCCTGGGGACAGGGCCCAGATACGCAGTATTTT
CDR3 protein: CAWGQGPDTQYF

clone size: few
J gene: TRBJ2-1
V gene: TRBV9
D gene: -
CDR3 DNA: TGTGCCAGCAGCGTATCCCTAGGAGAGGGTATCGATGAGCAGTTCTTC
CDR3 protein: CASSVSLGEGIDEQFF

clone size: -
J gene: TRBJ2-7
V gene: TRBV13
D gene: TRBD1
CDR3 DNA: TGTGCCAGCAGCTTAGGGACAGGGGGTCTCAAGCAGTACTTC
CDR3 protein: CASSLGTGGLKQYF

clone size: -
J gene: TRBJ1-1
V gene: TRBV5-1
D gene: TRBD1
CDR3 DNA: TGCGCCAGCAGCTCAAGACCGGACAGGGAGGGCACTGAAGCTTTCTTT
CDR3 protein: CASSSRPDREGTEAFF

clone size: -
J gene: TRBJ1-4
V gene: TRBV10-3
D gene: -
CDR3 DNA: TGTGCCATCAGCGACGGCGAGGGGAGGTCAACTAATGAAAAACTGTTTTTT
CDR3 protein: CAISDGEGRSTNEKLFF

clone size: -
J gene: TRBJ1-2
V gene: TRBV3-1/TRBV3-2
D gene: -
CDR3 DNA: TGTGCCAGCAGCCAAGATCGAGGGATCCTGGAAGGCTACACCTTC
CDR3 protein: CASSQDRGILEGYTF

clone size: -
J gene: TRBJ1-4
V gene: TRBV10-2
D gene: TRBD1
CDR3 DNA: TGCGCCAGCAGTGAAGGGACAGGCCATAATGAAAAACTGTTTTTT
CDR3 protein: CASSEGTGHNEKLFF

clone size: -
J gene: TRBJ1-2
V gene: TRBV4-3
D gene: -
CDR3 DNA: TGCGCCAGCAGCCAAGAAAAGGGGATCTATGGCTACACCTTC
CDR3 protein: CASSQEKGIYGYTF

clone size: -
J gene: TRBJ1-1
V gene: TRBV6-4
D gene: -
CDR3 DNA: TGTGCCAGCAGTGAAGGACTCAAGAACACTGAAGCTTTCTTT
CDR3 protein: CASSEGLKNTEAFF

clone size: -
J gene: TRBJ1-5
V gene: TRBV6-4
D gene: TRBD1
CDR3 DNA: TGTGCCAGCAGTGTAACAGGGGGAGGAAATCAGCCCCAGCATTTT
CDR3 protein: CASSVTGGGNQPQHF

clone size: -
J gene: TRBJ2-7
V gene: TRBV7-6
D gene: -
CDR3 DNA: TGTGCCAGCAGCTTAGTTCAAGCCGAGCAGTACTTC
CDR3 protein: CASSLVQAEQYF

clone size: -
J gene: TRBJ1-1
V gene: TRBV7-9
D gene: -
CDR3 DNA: TGTGCCAGCAGCTCACAGGGCGCTGAAGCTTTCTTT
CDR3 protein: CASSSQGAEAFF

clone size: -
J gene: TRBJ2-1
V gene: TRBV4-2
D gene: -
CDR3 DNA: TGTGCCAGCAGCCAAGAGGAAGAGGCCCCCTACAATGAGCAGTTCTTC
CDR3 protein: CASSQEEEAPYNEQFF

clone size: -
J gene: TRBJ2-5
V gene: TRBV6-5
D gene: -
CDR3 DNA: TGTGCCAGCATTCCACCGGCAGAGAGGGAGACCCAGTACTTC
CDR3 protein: CASIPPAERETQYF

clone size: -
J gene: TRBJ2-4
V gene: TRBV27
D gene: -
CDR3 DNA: TGTGCCAGCAGTCCAACCGCCGGGGGAAACATTCAGTACTTC
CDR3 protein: CASSPTAGGNIQYF

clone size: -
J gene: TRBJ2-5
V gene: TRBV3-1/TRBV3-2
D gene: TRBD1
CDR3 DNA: TGTGCCAGCAGATCCTGGACAGGGGAAGGGGAGACCCAGTACTTC
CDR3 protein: CASRSWTGEGETQYF

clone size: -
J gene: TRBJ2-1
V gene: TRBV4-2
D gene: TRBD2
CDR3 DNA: TGTGCCAGCAGCCAAGAACTAGCGGGAGGTGGCGATGAGCAGTTCTTC
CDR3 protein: CASSQELAGGGDEQFF

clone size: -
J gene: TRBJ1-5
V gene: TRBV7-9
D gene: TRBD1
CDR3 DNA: TGTGCCAGCAGCTTACAGGGGGATCAGCCCCAGCATTTT
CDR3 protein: CASSLQGDQPQHF

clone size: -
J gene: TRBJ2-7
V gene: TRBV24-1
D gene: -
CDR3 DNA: TGTGCCACCAGTGACTGGGGCGGGACGGCCTACGAGCAGTACTTC
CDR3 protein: CATSDWGGTAYEQYF

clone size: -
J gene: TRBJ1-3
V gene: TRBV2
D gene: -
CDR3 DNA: TGTGCCAGCAGTAGCAGGGCACCTAGCTCTGGAAACACCATATATTTT
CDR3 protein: CASSSRAPSSGNTIYF

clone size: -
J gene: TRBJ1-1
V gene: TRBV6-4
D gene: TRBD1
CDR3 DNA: TGTGCCAGCAGTGTTCAGGGACAGGGGGTGGGAATGAACACTGAAGCTTTCTTT
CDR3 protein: CASSVQGQGVGMNTEAFF